One sample yielded the 14 T cell receptor beta chains listed below, sequenced in a study of blood T cells in healthy people across ages. The second PCR ran roughly 7 to 12 cycles with a sample-barcoded 5' primer and J-beta primers. MiXCR was run by TCRdb on the 5' RACE reads, yielding one entry per CDR3 protein. The repertoire has 700,000 or so distinct CDR3 sequences, roughly 41% of them found once; the top ten carry around 30%. The sequencing input was blood. These receptor sequences come from a man older than 75 in good health.

V gene TRBV20-1 combines with J gene TRBJ2-1; the match to TRBD2 covers 9 bases. CDR3 size: 14 residues. CDR1 and CDR2 (germline): DFQATT, SNEGSKA (reference sequence). The J segment lost 5 bases and the V segment lost 3 bases, leaving 5 bases of the junction unmatched. In DNA, the CDR3 is TGCAGTGCTAGTGAGCGGGGGGTCCACAATGAGCAGTTCTTC. Translated: CSASERGVHNEQFF.

V is TRBV27 and J is TRBJ1-2; D remains unclear. The CDR3 has 13 residues. In germline, CDR1 is MNHEY, CDR2 SMNVEV (reference sequence). Trimming removed 8 bases at V and 3 bases at J, with 13 bases between. The CDR3 DNA reads TGTGCCAGCTTCGGAAGGGAGGACTATGGCTACACCTTC. As protein: CASFGREDYGYTF.

This clonotype was seen a few times. A much more abundant neighbour one base away suggests this may be a read error. The chain carries TRBV18 and TRBJ2-7; TRBD1 aligns across 8 bases. Trimming took 8 bases from V and 5 from J; bases not matched to a gene: 5. The CDR3 extends over 12 amino acids. CDR1 and CDR2 from the germline V gene are KGHSH and LQKENI. CDR3 region: CASPPTGDEQYF. The CDR3 region has the DNA TGTGCCAGCCCTCCGACAGGGGACGAGCAGTACTTC. The full variable domain, in which reference TRBV18 and TRBJ2-7 provide the parts outside the CDR3, is NAGVMQNPRHLVRRRGQEARLRCSPMKGHSHVYWYRQLPEEGLKFMVYLQKENIIDESGMPKERFSAEFPKEGPSILRIQQVVRGDSAAYFCASPPTGDEQYFGPGTRLTVT.

The chain is built from TRBV5-1 and TRBJ2-3; D possibly uses TRBD1 or TRBD2 (6 bases each). Trimming pared 6 bases from V and 5 bases from J, leaving 19 bases between. Per germline, CDR1 SGHRS and CDR2 YFSETQ. The CDR3 has 15 residues. The CDR3 nucleotides read TGCGCCAGCACCAGAGAGAGGGGGGCGAGAGATACGCAGTATTTT. Translated, it gives CASTRERGARDTQYF. Using reference TRBV5-1 and TRBJ2-3 for the parts outside the CDR3, the full variable domain is KAGVTQTPRYLIKTRGQQVTLSCSPISGHRSVSWYQQTPGQGLQFLFEYFSETQRNKGNFPGRFSGRQFSNSRSEMNVSTLELGDSALYLCASTRERGARDTQYFGPGTRLTVL.

The rearrangement uses TRBV5-1 and TRBJ2-7; TRBD2 is a possible D gene (6 bases). Trimming cost V 4 bases and J 0 bases, with 14 bases left between them. CDR1 is SGHRS, CDR2 YFSETQ, per germline. The CDR3 spans 15 residues. For the CDR3, the DNA is TGCGCCAGCAGCACGACTAGGGAGAGCTCCTACGAGCAGTACTTC. Translating gives CASSTTRESSYEQYF.

This clonotype was counted a few times. The gene calls are TRBV4-1 and TRBJ2-7; D perhaps matches TRBD1 (6 bases). This CDR3 is 16 amino acids long. Germline V gene sequence: CDR1 MGHRA, CDR2 YSYEKL. V was trimmed by 1 base and J by 0 bases, leaving 13 bases between them. The CDR3 DNA reads TGCGCCAGCAGCCAAGGGACAGACGGATTCTCCTACGAGCAGTACTTC. Protein: CASSQGTDGFSYEQYF.

This clonotype was counted a few times. V and J are TRBV5-5 and TRBJ2-3; 10 bases map to TRBD2. Germline V gene data show CDR1 as SGHKS and CDR2 as YYEKEE (reference sequence). CDR3 length equals 17 residues. The trim removed 4 bases at V and 3 bases at J, leaving 11 bases unmatched. The chain's CDR3 is CASSRVSSGRITDTQYF. Written as DNA, the CDR3 is TGTGCCAGCAGCCGAGTATCTAGCGGGAGAATTACAGATACGCAGTATTTT.

V usage is TRBV4-2 and J usage is TRBJ2-5; 14 bases match TRBD2. The DNA matches TRBJ2-1 better at its end, which makes the J call doubtful. Per the germline V gene, CDR1 is LGHNA and CDR2 is YNFKEQ. This CDR3 has 18 residues. Written as DNA, the CDR3 is TGTGCCAGCAGCCGTGGAGGACTAGCGGGAGGCCGGCAAGAGACCCAGTTCTTC. This sequence encodes CASSRGGLAGGRQETQFF.

This clonotype was counted ten times or more. The chain joins TRBV3-1 to TRBJ2-5; 10 bases map to TRBD1. J lost 6 bases, V lost 4 bases, and 8 bases had no gene match. Germline V gene lookup returns CDR1 LGHDT and CDR2 YNNKEL (reference sequence). The CDR3 has 15 residues. Here the CDR3 reads CASSPPGTGEQTQYF. CDR3 in DNA: TGTGCCAGCAGCCCCCCAGGGACAGGGGAGCAGACCCAGTACTTC.

The chain combines TRBV11-2 with TRBJ2-5; either TRBD1 or TRBD2 may supply D (5 bases each). Per germline, CDR1 SGHAT and CDR2 FQNNGV. The CDR3 has 16 residues. V lost 3 bases, J lost 4 bases, and 18 bases lay in between. The CDR3 protein is CASSLRGPGWLETQYF. CDR3 DNA sequence: TGTGCCAGCAGCTTGAGGGGCCCCGGGTGGCTAGAGACCCAGTACTTC.

A word on this clonotype: This may stem from a read error, because a much larger clone lies one nucleotide away. CDR3 amino acids: CVSSVGQGAYEQYF. The CDR3 region has the DNA TGTGTCAGCAGCGTCGGTCAGGGGGCCTACGAGCAGTACTTC. The chain employs TRBV11-2 and TRBJ2-5; 7 positions match TRBD1. The J call is doubtful: the DNA matches TRBJ2-7 better. Germline V gene data show CDR1 as SGHAT and CDR2 as FQNNGV. The CDR3 spans 14 residues.

Notes on this clonotype: At one boundary the junction diverges from the germline segment, which might be a read error. The V gene is TRBV4-3, the J gene TRBJ2-4, with D uncertain. This CDR3 is built from 17 residues. Germline CDR1 and CDR2: LGHNA and YSLEER. The CDR3 sequence is CASSQGDNSPAKNTQYF. The CDR3, as DNA: TGCGCCAGCAGCCAAGGGGATAATAGCCCAGCCAAAAACACTCAGTACTTC.

The V gene is TRBV7-2, the J gene TRBJ2-7; 9 bases fit TRBD1. V gave up 3 bases and J gave up 6 bases; unmatched junction bases: 6. The germline CDR1 and CDR2 sequences are SGHTA and FQGNSA. The CDR3 is 14 residues long. Here the CDR3 reads CASSLGTGYLEQYF. CDR3 nucleotide sequence: TGTGCCAGCAGCTTGGGGACAGGGTATCTCGAGCAGTACTTC.

This clonotype was seen a few times. As DNA, the CDR3 is TGTGCCAGCAGCTCCAACGGGGCGTTAGGCGGGAGGGGATCCTACGAGCAGTACTTC. Translated: CASSSNGALGGRGSYEQYF. V usage is TRBV7-2 and J usage is TRBJ2-7; 9 nucleotides agree with TRBD2. This CDR3 spans 19 amino acids. Germline CDR1 reads SGHTA; CDR2 reads FQGNSA. Trimming cost V 4 bases and J 1 base; bases outside gene matches: 17.